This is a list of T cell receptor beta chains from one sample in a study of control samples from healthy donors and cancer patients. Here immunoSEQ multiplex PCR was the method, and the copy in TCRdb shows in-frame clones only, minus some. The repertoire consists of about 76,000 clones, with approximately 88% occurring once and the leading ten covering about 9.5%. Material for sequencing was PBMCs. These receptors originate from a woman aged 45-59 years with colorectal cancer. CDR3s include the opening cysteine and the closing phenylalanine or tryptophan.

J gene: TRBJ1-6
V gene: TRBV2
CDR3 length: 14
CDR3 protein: CATGEGQPNSPLHF

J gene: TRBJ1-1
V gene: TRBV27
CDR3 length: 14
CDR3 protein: CASSLTGGITEAFF

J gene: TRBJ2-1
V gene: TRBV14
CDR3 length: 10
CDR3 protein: CASSHREQFF

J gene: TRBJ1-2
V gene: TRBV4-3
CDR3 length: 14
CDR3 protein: CASSQVRGNYGYTF

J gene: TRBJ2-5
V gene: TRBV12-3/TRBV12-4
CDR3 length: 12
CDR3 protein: CASSLSGETQYF

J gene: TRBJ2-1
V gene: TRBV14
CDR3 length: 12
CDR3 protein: CASSHNTDEQFF

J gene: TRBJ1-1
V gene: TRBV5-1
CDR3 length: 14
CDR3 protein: CASSRDRMNTEAFF

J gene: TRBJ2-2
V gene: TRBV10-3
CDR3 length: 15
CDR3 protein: CATTPTRDNTGELFF

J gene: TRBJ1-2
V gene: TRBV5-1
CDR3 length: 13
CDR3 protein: CASSLQGEHGYTF

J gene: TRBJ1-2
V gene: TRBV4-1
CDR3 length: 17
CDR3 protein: CASSQSPGGGDSYGYTF

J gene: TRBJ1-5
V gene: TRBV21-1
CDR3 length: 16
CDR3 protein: CASSKPVIKEKQPQHF

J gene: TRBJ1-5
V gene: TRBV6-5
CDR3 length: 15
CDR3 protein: CASSSWKGINQPQHF

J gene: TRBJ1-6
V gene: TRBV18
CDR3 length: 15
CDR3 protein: CASSPPPQGNSPLHF

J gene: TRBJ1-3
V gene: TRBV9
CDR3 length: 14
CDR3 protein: CASSVGTVENTIYF

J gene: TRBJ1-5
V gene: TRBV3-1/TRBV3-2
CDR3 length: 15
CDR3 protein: CASSPRWGTSQPQHF

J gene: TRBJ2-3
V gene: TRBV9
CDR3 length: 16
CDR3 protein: CASSLSGGPSTDTQYF

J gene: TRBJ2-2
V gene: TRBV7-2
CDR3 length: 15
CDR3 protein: CASSYSGHSTGELFF

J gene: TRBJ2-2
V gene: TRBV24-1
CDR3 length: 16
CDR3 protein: CATSDFSAGKTGELFF

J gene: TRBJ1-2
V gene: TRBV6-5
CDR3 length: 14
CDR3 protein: CASSSPGLNYGYTF

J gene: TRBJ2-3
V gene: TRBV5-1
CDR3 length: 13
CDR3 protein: CASSLDSTDTQYF

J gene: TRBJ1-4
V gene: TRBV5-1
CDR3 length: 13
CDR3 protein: CASSPAPGEKLFF

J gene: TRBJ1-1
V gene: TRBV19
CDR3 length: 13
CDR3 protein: CASRTGWLTEAFF

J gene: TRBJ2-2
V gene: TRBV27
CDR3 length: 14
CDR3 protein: CASRIRVHTGELFF

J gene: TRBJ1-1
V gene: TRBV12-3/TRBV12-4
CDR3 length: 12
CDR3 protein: CASSQAVTEAFF

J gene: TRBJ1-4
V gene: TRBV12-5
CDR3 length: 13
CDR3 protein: CASGTGSWEKLFF

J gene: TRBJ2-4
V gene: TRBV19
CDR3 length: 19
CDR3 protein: CASSIATSGGNVAKNIQYF

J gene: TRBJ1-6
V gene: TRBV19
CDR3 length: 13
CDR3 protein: CASKYQDDSPLHF

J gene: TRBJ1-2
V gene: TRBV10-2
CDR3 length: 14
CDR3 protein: CASSESQFSYGYTF

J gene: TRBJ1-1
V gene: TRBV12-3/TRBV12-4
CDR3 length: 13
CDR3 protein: CASRWGQNTEAFF

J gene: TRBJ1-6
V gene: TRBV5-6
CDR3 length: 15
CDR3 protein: CASSGPTRNNSPLHF

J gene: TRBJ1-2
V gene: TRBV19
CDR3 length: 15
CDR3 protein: CASSGESTGNYGYTF

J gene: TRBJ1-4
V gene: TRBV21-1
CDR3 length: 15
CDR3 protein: CASARGGPTNEKLFF

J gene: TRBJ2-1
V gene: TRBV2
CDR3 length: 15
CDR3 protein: CASSRGQGGYNEQFF

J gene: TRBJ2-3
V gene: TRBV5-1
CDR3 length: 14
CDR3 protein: CASSLGQAADTQYF

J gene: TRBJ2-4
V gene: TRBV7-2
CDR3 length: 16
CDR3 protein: CASSLSPAVGKNIQYF

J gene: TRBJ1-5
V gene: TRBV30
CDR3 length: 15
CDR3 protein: CAWSVSWDQNQPQHF

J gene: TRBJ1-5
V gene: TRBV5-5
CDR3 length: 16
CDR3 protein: CASSLVPRDRNQPQHF

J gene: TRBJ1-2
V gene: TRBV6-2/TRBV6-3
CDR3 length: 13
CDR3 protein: CASSYTGGLGYTF

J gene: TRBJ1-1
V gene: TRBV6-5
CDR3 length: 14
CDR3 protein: CASSPGGPNTEAFF

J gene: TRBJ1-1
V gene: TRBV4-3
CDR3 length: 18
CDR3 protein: CASSQDAIGQGGNTEAFF

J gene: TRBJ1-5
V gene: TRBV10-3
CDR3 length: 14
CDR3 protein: CASSIGGDNQPQHF

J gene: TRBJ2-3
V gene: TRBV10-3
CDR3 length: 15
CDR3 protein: CAISQGGASTDTQYF